The 27 T cell receptor beta chains in this list originate from one sample, sequenced in a study of patients and donors after allogeneic stem cell transplantation. In TCRdb, the RT-PCR reads were re-called with MiXCR into one record per CDR3 protein. Of approximately 200,000 distinct CDR3 sequences in the sample, 38% were seen once. Source material: blood, either unsorted or a sorted T cell fraction (not recorded which). The receptors come from a human donor who was either an allogeneic HSCT recipient or a stem cell or donor lymphocyte infusion donor (not recorded which). It is not recorded whose cells these are; they may come from a transplant donor.

The chain uses TRBV7-9 and TRBJ2-4; D remains ambiguous. Per germline, CDR1 SEHNR and CDR2 FQNEAQ (reference sequence). The CDR3 consists of 17 residues. V was pared by 4 bases and J by 0 bases, with 16 bases between. The CDR3 reads CASSSSTVTLAKNIQYF. CDR3 bases: TGTGCCAGCAGCTCCTCCACAGTCACACTAGCCAAAAACATTCAGTACTTC.

The genes are TRBV6-5 and TRBJ2-2; D is undetermined. The CDR3 is made up of 14 amino acids. V was cut by 6 bases and J by 6 bases, with 14 bases left in between. Germline V gene sequence: CDR1 MNHEY, CDR2 SVGAGI. This CDR3 is CASSPRELAGELFF. As DNA, the CDR3 is TGTGCCAGCAGCCCCAGAGAGTTGGCCGGGGAGCTGTTTTTT.

The V call is TRBV12-3 or TRBV12-4, the J call TRBJ1-2; TRBD1 aligns across 8 bases. The ends lost 5 bases at V and 7 bases at J; junction bases unmatched: 6. The CDR3 length is 13 residues. The CDR3 loop is CASSGQGRSGYTF. The CDR3 nucleotides are TGTGCCAGCAGTGGACAGGGTAGGAGTGGCTACACCTTC.

This clonotype was picked up a small number of times. V gene TRBV7-9 combines with J gene TRBJ1-2, with D perhaps matching TRBD1 (6 bases). This CDR3 has 15 amino acids. Germline CDR1 and CDR2: SEHNR and FQNEAQ (reference sequence). V gave up 8 bases and J gave up 0 bases, with 16 bases separating them. The CDR3 DNA reads TGTGCCAGCGGACCTCAGGGGAGCCCTAACTATGGCTACACCTTC. This encodes CASGPQGSPNYGYTF.

This clonotype has more than one count but fewer than ten. V usage is TRBV5-5 and J usage is TRBJ1-1, with a tentative D call TRBD1 (5 bases). Trimming pared 4 bases from V and 0 bases from J, leaving 10 bases between. The CDR3 is made up of 14 amino acids. Looked up from germline, CDR1 is SGHKS and CDR2 is YYEKEE (reference sequence). The CDR3 sequence is CASSKETVNTEAFF. CDR3 coding DNA: TGTGCCAGCAGCAAGGAGACAGTGAACACTGAAGCTTTCTTT.

The V and J genes are TRBV5-5 and TRBJ2-5, with D uncertain. Germline assignment: CDR1 SGHKS and CDR2 YYEKEE (reference sequence). The CDR3 covers 15 residues. V was pared by 2 bases and J by 0 bases, with 11 bases between. This CDR3 is CASSFGLGYQETQYF. The CDR3 DNA follows: TGTGCCAGCAGCTTTGGGCTAGGGTACCAAGAGACCCAGTACTTC.

This clonotype was observed a handful of times. The chain recombines TRBV20-1 with TRBJ1-1; 8 nucleotides match TRBD1. Germline V gene sequence: CDR1 DFQATT, CDR2 SNEGSKA (reference sequence). The CDR3 runs 13 residues. V lost 6 bases to trimming and J lost 8 bases; unmatched junction nucleotides: 11. In nucleotides, the CDR3 is TGCAGTGCCTTCGACAGGGGCCAGGTGGAAGCTTTCTTT. Amino acids: CSAFDRGQVEAFF.

The chain uses TRBV28 and TRBJ2-5; 13 bases line up with TRBD2. Trimming at V came to 5 bases and at J to 4 bases, leaving 1 base not matched to a gene. CDR3 size: 14 residues. Germline lookup yields CDR1 MDHEN and CDR2 SYDVKM. In DNA form, the CDR3 reads TGTGCCAGCAGTGGGACTAGCGGGGCAGAGACCCAGTACTTC. It specifies CASSGTSGAETQYF.

This clonotype was counted a few times. The chain links TRBV27 to TRBJ2-7; 7 bases agree with TRBD1. The germline CDR1 and CDR2 sequences are MNHEY and SMNVEV (reference sequence). Germline trimming cut 2 bases from V and 3 bases from J; bases unmatched to any gene: 4. CDR3 length equals 14 residues. The CDR3 DNA reads as TGTGCCAGCAGTTTACGGACAGGCCACTACGAGCAGTACTTC. It codes for CASSLRTGHYEQYF.

The rearrangement joins TRBV21-1 to TRBJ2-7; the table's D call, TRBD1, has no DNA check behind it. TRBV21-1 is marked as a pseudogene. CDR3 size: 18 residues. The CDR3 DNA reads TGTGCCAGCAGCAATTCGGGCTTTCAGGAGTCGCCCCATTACGAGCAGTACTTC. Encoded protein: CASSNSGFQESPHYEQYF.

There are a few counts of this clonotype. The chain uses TRBV10-3 and TRBJ2-7; 9 bases line up with TRBD1. Germline values: CDR1 ENHRY, CDR2 SYGVKD. The V and J ends lost 10 bases and 5 bases, in that order; junction bases with no gene match: 3. The CDR3 runs to 11 residues. CDR3 nucleotides: TGTGCCAGCGGACAGGGGAACGAGCAGTACTTC. Protein product: CASGQGNEQYF.

Only a few counts were recorded for this clonotype. The genes are TRBV6-4 and TRBJ1-4; D might be TRBD1 (5 bases). In germline, CDR1 is MRHNA, CDR2 SNTAGT. The CDR3 consists of 17 residues. The V gene lost 0 bases and the J gene lost 3 bases, with 14 bases spanning the gap. The CDR3 reads CASSDSCGAAPNEKLFF. The CDR3 nucleotides read TGTGCCAGCAGTGACTCGTGTGGGGCAGCTCCTAATGAAAAACTGTTTTTT.

This sequence joins TRBV5-1 and TRBJ1-1; TRBD1 agrees at 10 bases. Germline trimming cut 0 bases from V and 0 bases from J; bases unmatched to any gene: 8. CDR3 length: 18 amino acids. Germline CDR1 is SGHRS and CDR2 is YFSETQ. The CDR3 sequence is CASSLVMLGQGMNTEAFF. Written as DNA, the CDR3 is TGCGCCAGCAGCTTGGTCATGTTGGGACAGGGGATGAACACTGAAGCTTTCTTT.

This clonotype was counted a few times. The chain couples TRBV24-1 to TRBJ2-5, with 9 bases identical to TRBD1. The CDR3 totals 15 residues. V lost 6 bases and J lost 5; bases outside the gene matches: 9. Germline CDR1 KGHDR, CDR2 SFDVKD. As DNA, the CDR3 is TGTGCCACCAGTTTCGGGGACAGGGCTGTGGAGACCCAGTACTTC. Translated, it gives CATSFGDRAVETQYF.

This clonotype was recorded a few times. The gene calls are TRBV6-7 and TRBJ2-7; TRBD2 might be the D (5 bases). TRBV6-7 qualifies as an ORF whose function is uncertain. V was clipped by 5 bases and J by 7 bases, with 24 bases between them. This CDR3 contains 16 residues. CDR3 sequence reads: CASSRLGSSFPREQYF. DNA for the CDR3: TGTGCCAGCAGTCGATTAGGGAGCTCCTTCCCGAGGGAGCAGTACTTC.

Only a few counts were recorded for this clonotype. This chain joins TRBV15 and TRBJ1-2; no clear D. Germline V CDR1 and CDR2: LNHNV, YYDKDF (reference sequence). The length of the CDR3 is 17 residues. Trimming stripped 0 bases from V and 3 bases from J, with 17 bases between. The chain's CDR3 is CATSRDLEVVGHYGYTF. Written as DNA, the CDR3 is TGTGCCACCAGCAGAGATTTAGAGGTCGTTGGGCACTATGGCTACACCTTC.

J is TRBJ2-3 and V is TRBV4-2; D uncertain. From germline, CDR1 is LGHNA and CDR2 YNFKEQ. The CDR3 runs to 15 residues. Deletions cut 2 bases from V and 4 bases from J, with 13 bases between. CDR3 region: CASSQKKADADTQYF. In nucleotides, the CDR3 is TGTGCCAGCAGCCAAAAAAAGGCGGACGCAGATACGCAGTATTTT.

The chain joins TRBV29-1 to TRBJ1-4; 8 bases fit TRBD1. The CDR3 runs 14 residues. V shed 0 bases and J 5 bases; nucleotides not matched to a gene: 2. Per germline, CDR1 SQVTM and CDR2 ANQGSEA. CDR3 region: CSVEDRGQNEKLFF. The CDR3 DNA sequence: TGCAGCGTTGAAGACAGGGGGCAGAATGAAAAACTGTTTTTT.

The chain links TRBV12-3 or TRBV12-4 to TRBJ1-2; 8 nucleotides match TRBD1. The CDR3 covers 13 residues. Trimming at V came to 6 bases and at J to 10 bases, leaving 10 bases not matched to a gene. CDR3 coding DNA: TGTGCCAGCAGCTCAGGACAGGGCGGGGACTACACCTTC. Protein product: CASSSGQGGDYTF.

This clonotype has a handful of counts. This chain joins TRBV12-3 or TRBV12-4 and TRBJ2-2; D is unresolved. Trimming cost V 4 bases and J 9 bases, with 9 bases left between them. This CDR3 contains 12 residues. The CDR3 sequence is CASSSPRRELFF. DNA of the CDR3: TGTGCCAGCAGTTCCCCGAGGCGGGAGCTGTTTTTT.

In its sample, this clonotype was seen a few times. V gene TRBV5-1 combines with J gene TRBJ2-1; 7 bases are a match to TRBD1. Germline V gives CDR1 SGHRS, CDR2 YFSETQ. CDR3 length equals 14 residues. With V trimmed by 3 bases and J by 6 bases, 6 bases remained unmatched. CDR3 DNA: TGCGCCAGCAGCTCGACAGGGTCTCGCAATGAGCAGTTCTTC. Protein: CASSSTGSRNEQFF.

The chain uses TRBV25-1 and TRBJ1-1, with D perhaps TRBD1 (5 bases). V was cut by 3 bases and J by 1 base, with 12 bases left in between. The length of the CDR3 is 15 residues. CDR1 MGHDK and CDR2 SYGVNS come from the germline V gene. The CDR3 DNA is TGTGCCAGCAGTGATGCGGGGGTTGGGAACACTGAAGCTTTCTTT. Amino acid sequence: CASSDAGVGNTEAFF. Full variable domain (outside the CDR3, taken from reference TRBV25-1 and TRBJ1-1): EADIYQTPRYLVIGTGKKITLECSQTMGHDKMYWYQQDPGMELHLIHYSYGVNSTEKGDLSSESTVSRIRTEHFPLTLESARPSHTSQYLCASSDAGVGNTEAFFGQGTRLTVV.

This clonotype appeared a single time. The V and J genes are TRBV7-3 and TRBJ1-1; D gene uncertain. The ends were cut back, 1 base at V and 1 base at J, with 16 bases in the middle. The germline V gene encodes CDR1 SGHTA and CDR2 FQGTGA. The CDR3 has 17 residues. CDR3 residues: CASSLSGQFRGNTEAFF. In nucleotides, the CDR3 is TGTGCCAGCAGCTTAAGTGGGCAGTTCCGTGGGAACACTGAAGCTTTCTTT. Filled out from reference TRBV7-3 and TRBJ1-1, the complete variable domain reads GAGVSQTPSNKVTEKGKYVELRCDPISGHTALYWYRQSLGQGPEFLIYFQGTGAADDSGLPNDRFFAVRPEGSVSTLKIQRTERGDSAVYLCASSLSGQFRGNTEAFFGQGTRLTVV.

The chain links TRBV12-3 or TRBV12-4 to TRBJ2-3, with D possibly called TRBD1 or TRBD2 (6 bases each). Trimming cost V 6 bases and J 1 base, with 11 bases left between them. The CDR3 sequence is 14 residues long. CDR3 sequence: CASSSRGGTDTQYF. CDR3 bases: TGTGCCAGCAGCTCGAGGGGGGGCACAGATACGCAGTATTTT.

This clonotype was counted ten times or more. The chain joins TRBV29-1 to TRBJ1-1; TRBD1 might be the D (5 bases). The CDR3 has 15 amino acids. V lost 2 bases to trimming and J lost 0 bases, with 13 bases between them. CDR1 is SQVTM, CDR2 ANQGSEA, per germline. CDR3 in amino acids: CSVERDGVMNTEAFF. The DNA of the CDR3 is TGCAGCGTTGAACGGGACGGAGTCATGAACACTGAAGCTTTCTTT.

This clonotype was recorded once. The chain links TRBV5-1 to TRBJ2-7; D is undetermined. The CDR3 has 13 amino acids. From germline, CDR1 is SGHRS and CDR2 YFSETQ. V dropped 4 bases and J dropped 0 bases, with 8 bases sitting between them. The CDR3 coding sequence is TGCGCCAGCAGCAGGGATCCCTCCTACGAGCAGTACTTC. This codes for CASSRDPSYEQYF.

This clonotype was seen only a few times. This chain links TRBV6-1 with TRBJ1-2; D is uncertain. CDR3 length equals 16 residues. Trimming left V 6 bases short and J 0 bases short, with 17 bases between. The germline V gene encodes CDR1 MNHNS and CDR2 SASEGT. The CDR3 region is CASRPGPRITNYGYTF. The CDR3 DNA sequence: TGTGCCAGCAGACCGGGTCCTCGGATTACTAACTATGGCTACACCTTC.